A selection of T cell receptor beta chains follows, all from one sample in a study of cytomegalovirus exposure and HLA in healthy donors. Profiled with immunoSEQ multiplex PCR; TCRdb holds only in-frame clones, not every one. The table includes 150,000 to 200,000 clones, roughly 84% detected once. Sequencing input: PBMCs. These receptors were taken from a man in his thirties or forties in good health and CMV-seropositive. Each CDR3 is given with its conserved first and last residue. Each record gives: V gene, D gene, CDR3 protein. The D gene is left open where the match is weak.

V: TRBV7-6; D: .; CDR3: CASSLGPRYEQYF
V: TRBV29-1; D: TRBD2; CDR3: CSVGGTGLAERETGELFF
V: TRBV27; D: TRBD2; CDR3: CASSFRLAGGGDTQYF
V: TRBV5-1; D: TRBD2; CDR3: CASSLALLAGGMRDNEQFF
V: TRBV4-1; D: TRBD2; CDR3: CASSPFGLANYEQYF
V: TRBV12-5; D: .; CDR3: CASGLNTAPNYGYTF
V: TRBV30; D: TRBD1; CDR3: CAWSHGPGQGREETQYF
V: TRBV6-6; D: .; CDR3: CASSYSQAFRNSPLHF
V: TRBV10-3; D: .; CDR3: CAISDGSSYNEQFF
V: TRBV7-3; D: TRBD2; CDR3: CASSSTSGGLGGGELFF
V: TRBV7-8; D: TRBD1; CDR3: CASSLGDRGGEQYF
V: TRBV5-1; D: TRBD2; CDR3: CASSLLAGGPDTQYF
V: TRBV4-3; D: TRBD2; CDR3: CASSQDSGGDTDTQYF
V: TRBV6-6; D: .; CDR3: CASSGQSYTNYGYTF
V: TRBV11-3; D: TRBD1; CDR3: CASSFGTGVGEQYF
V: TRBV29-1; D: TRBD1; CDR3: CSALGQGRGRALYEQYF
V: TRBV28; D: .; CDR3: CASSGEEQYF
V: TRBV13; D: TRBD2; CDR3: CASSLQLAGGQIPQYF
V: TRBV5-1; D: .; CDR3: CASSARQTNTEAFF
V: TRBV30; D: .; CDR3: CAWSVRSSGNTIYF
V: TRBV6-1; D: .; CDR3: CASRSPLQATYEQYF
V: TRBV19; D: TRBD1; CDR3: CASSRNRGAGYTF
V: TRBV28; D: .; CDR3: CASSWAGANTEAFF
V: TRBV6-1; D: TRBD1; CDR3: CASSNHRTGTYEQYF
V: TRBV28; D: .; CDR3: CASSLFDREAYEQYF
V: TRBV6-5; D: .; CDR3: CASSLTSNEQFF
V: TRBV7-8; D: TRBD1; CDR3: CASSLSRDRSYEQYF
V: TRBV18; D: .; CDR3: CASSPRSSYNEQFF
V: TRBV9; D: .; CDR3: CASSASTDTQYF
V: TRBV9; D: .; CDR3: CASSEQGLYGYTF
V: TRBV5-5; D: TRBD1; CDR3: CASRSGQGVFYEQYF
V: TRBV18; D: TRBD1; CDR3: CASSTSGGASGEQYF
V: TRBV6-4; D: TRBD1; CDR3: CASRGTGDTGELFF
V: TRBV28; D: TRBD1; CDR3: CASRRQGASYNSPLHF
V: TRBV5-5; D: TRBD1; CDR3: CASSHTRTGFNQPQHF
V: TRBV11-2; D: TRBD2; CDR3: CASSSAAAGVTDTQYF
V: TRBV10-1; D: TRBD1; CDR3: CASSEEPGTVRSGYTF
V: TRBV11-2; D: .; CDR3: CASSLGLQEQYF
V: TRBV4-1; D: .; CDR3: CASSQQGLSYEQYF
V: TRBV30; D: .; CDR3: CAWSVDSTF
V: TRBV9; D: TRBD1; CDR3: CASSEGQTTDTQYF
V: TRBV18; D: TRBD1; CDR3: CASSPLGQGSGNTIYF
V: TRBV28; D: TRBD2; CDR3: CASSLSGGANKDTQYF
V: TRBV7-9; D: .; CDR3: CASSFFAGDNQPQHF